This is a list of T cell receptor beta chains from one sample in a study of T cell responses to AZD1222 COVID-19 vaccine. Method: immunoSEQ multiplex PCR; TCRdb's copy keeps in-frame clones and lacks some. This table has around 130,000 clones, around 94% appearing once. This material consisted of peripheral blood, taken on day 0 of AZD1222 vaccination. These receptors came from an adult in good health. CDR3s include the opening cysteine and the closing phenylalanine or tryptophan. Fields, in order: CDR3 DNA, CDR3 protein, clone size, D gene, J gene, V gene. The D gene is left open where the match is weak. Clone size, where shown, is once, few, many, or a class for clones that have expanded.

cdr3_nt: TGCGCCAGCAGCCCCGGGGACAGGGGTTTGACAGATACGCAGTATTTT
cdr3_aa: CASSPGDRGLTDTQYF
clone_size: NA
d_call: TRBD1
j_call: TRBJ2-3
v_call: TRBV4-1

cdr3_nt: TGTGCCAGCAGTTATAGAAGAGGTGAAAAACTGTTTTTT
cdr3_aa: CASSYRRGEKLFF
clone_size: NA
d_call: NA
j_call: TRBJ1-4
v_call: TRBV6-5

cdr3_nt: TGTGCCAGCAGCGCCCCACGATCCAGGGAATATAATTCACCCCTCCACTTT
cdr3_aa: CASSAPRSREYNSPLHF
clone_size: once
d_call: NA
j_call: TRBJ1-6
v_call: TRBV7-3

cdr3_nt: TGTGCCAGCACCAAGGACAGGGAAAATGAGCAGTTCTTC
cdr3_aa: CASTKDRENEQFF
clone_size: NA
d_call: TRBD1
j_call: TRBJ2-1
v_call: TRBV11-1

cdr3_nt: TGTGCCAGCAGTTACTCTCGTGGGGGCAAGGATAAAGCTTTCTTT
cdr3_aa: CASSYSRGGKDKAFF
clone_size: NA
d_call: NA
j_call: TRBJ1-1
v_call: TRBV6-5

cdr3_nt: TGTGCCAGCAGCCCATCTAGGGGTAGGGCTGGCTACACCTTC
cdr3_aa: CASSPSRGRAGYTF
clone_size: NA
d_call: NA
j_call: TRBJ1-2
v_call: TRBV6-4

cdr3_nt: TGTGCCAGCAGTCCCGAGGCAGGTAAACCCTACGAGCAGTACTTC
cdr3_aa: CASSPEAGKPYEQYF
clone_size: NA
d_call: NA
j_call: TRBJ2-7
v_call: TRBV5-5

cdr3_nt: TGTGCCAGCAGCTCCGGTCCGAACTATGGCTACACCTTC
cdr3_aa: CASSSGPNYGYTF
clone_size: NA
d_call: NA
j_call: TRBJ1-2
v_call: TRBV7-9

cdr3_nt: TGCGCCAGCAGCCAAGTCCCCCCCTCCAATGAGCAGTTCTTC
cdr3_aa: CASSQVPPSNEQFF
clone_size: NA
d_call: NA
j_call: TRBJ2-1
v_call: TRBV4-1

cdr3_nt: TGTGCCAGCAGCCCAGGAGGGTACAATGAGCAGTTCTTC
cdr3_aa: CASSPGGYNEQFF
clone_size: NA
d_call: NA
j_call: TRBJ2-1
v_call: TRBV11-3

cdr3_nt: TGTGCCAGTAGCTCCGGACCGGGCTATGGCTACACCTTC
cdr3_aa: CASSSGPGYGYTF
clone_size: NA
d_call: NA
j_call: TRBJ1-2
v_call: TRBV19

cdr3_nt: TGTGCCAGCAGCCCGGACAACCTCAATCAGCCCCAGCATTTT
cdr3_aa: CASSPDNLNQPQHF
clone_size: NA
d_call: NA
j_call: TRBJ1-5
v_call: TRBV21-1

cdr3_nt: TGTGCCAGCAGCGTAGGTAGTAGCAATCAGCCCCAGCATTTT
cdr3_aa: CASSVGSSNQPQHF
clone_size: NA
d_call: NA
j_call: TRBJ1-5
v_call: TRBV9

cdr3_nt: TGTGCCAGCAGCCCACCGGGACAGGTGTTGAGCTACACCTTC
cdr3_aa: CASSPPGQVLSYTF
clone_size: NA
d_call: TRBD1
j_call: TRBJ1-2
v_call: TRBV5-4

cdr3_nt: TGTGCCAGCAGCCAGACACTATTCTCTGGAAACACCATATATTTT
cdr3_aa: CASSQTLFSGNTIYF
clone_size: NA
d_call: NA
j_call: TRBJ1-3
v_call: TRBV9

cdr3_nt: TGTGCCAGCAGGGGGACGGAGTTTTCGTACGAGCAGTACTTC
cdr3_aa: CASRGTEFSYEQYF
clone_size: NA
d_call: NA
j_call: TRBJ2-7
v_call: TRBV7-9

cdr3_nt: TGTGCCAGCAGGAAGGCCGGGACTAGCGGGCTACTAGCCAAAAACATTCAGTACTTC
cdr3_aa: CASRKAGTSGLLAKNIQYF
clone_size: few
d_call: TRBD2
j_call: TRBJ2-4
v_call: TRBV28

cdr3_nt: TGTGCCAGCAGGGCATATAGCGGCACAGATACGCAGTATTTT
cdr3_aa: CASRAYSGTDTQYF
clone_size: once
d_call: NA
j_call: TRBJ2-3
v_call: TRBV6-6

cdr3_nt: TGTGCCAGCAGCCAAGATCCAGGGGCAACTAATGAAAAACTGTTTTTT
cdr3_aa: CASSQDPGATNEKLFF
clone_size: NA
d_call: NA
j_call: TRBJ1-4
v_call: TRBV3-1/TRBV3-2

cdr3_nt: TGTGCCAGCAGCTTTGGGAGTGGGGAGACCCAGTACTTC
cdr3_aa: CASSFGSGETQYF
clone_size: NA
d_call: NA
j_call: TRBJ2-5
v_call: TRBV5-4

cdr3_nt: TGTGCCAGCAGCGCCTACGGAGAGACCCAGTACTTC
cdr3_aa: CASSAYGETQYF
clone_size: NA
d_call: NA
j_call: TRBJ2-5
v_call: TRBV7-2

cdr3_nt: TGTGCCAGCAGCGGAGACAGGGGGCGCGGCTATGGCTACACCTTC
cdr3_aa: CASSGDRGRGYGYTF
clone_size: once
d_call: TRBD1
j_call: TRBJ1-2
v_call: TRBV9

cdr3_nt: TGTGCCAGCAGCTTAGTTGCGGGAGTCGGCAATGAGCAGTTCTTC
cdr3_aa: CASSLVAGVGNEQFF
clone_size: NA
d_call: TRBD2
j_call: TRBJ2-1
v_call: TRBV11-3

cdr3_nt: TGCGCCAGCAGCTTGGAGTTAGGTCGAGAAGGTTCGAAAAACATTCAGTACTTC
cdr3_aa: CASSLELGREGSKNIQYF
clone_size: NA
d_call: NA
j_call: TRBJ2-4
v_call: TRBV5-1

cdr3_nt: TGTGCCACCAGCAGAGATTCTAGCGGGAGTTTAACAGATACGCAGTATTTT
cdr3_aa: CATSRDSSGSLTDTQYF
clone_size: NA
d_call: TRBD2
j_call: TRBJ2-3
v_call: TRBV15